These 3 T cell receptor beta chains originate from one sample sequenced in a study of human T cells and chemical hapten exposure. Each CDR3 protein gets one entry after TCRdb re-called the RACE reads with MiXCR. Counted here are tens of thousands of distinct CDR3 sequences, about 8.5% occurring once; the ten biggest clones make up approximately 3.4%. Regarding time point: patch test 2, 6 weeks after DPC sensitization. Treatment described: therapeutic diphenylcyclopropenone sensitization with weekly scalp DPC. The sample in question was whole blood, obtained in connection with sensitization to the hapten diphenylcyclopropenone (DPC). The receptors originated from a woman between 45 and 65 years old with alopecia areata. Some clones in this sample may be carry-over from other donors' samples.

This rearrangement joins TRBV12-3 or TRBV12-4 to TRBJ2-5; D is perhaps TRBD1 (5 bases). The CDR3 sequence is 13 residues long. Trimming took 5 bases from V and 2 from J, leaving 9 bases between them. CDR3: CASSPGMQETQYF. CDR3 bases: TGTGCCAGCAGTCCAGGGATGCAAGAGACCCAGTACTTC.

The chain uses TRBV12-5 and TRBJ2-3; D uncertain. Between the trimmed V and J ends, which lost 5 bases and 5 bases, there was a span of 11 bases. This CDR3 is 13 amino acids long. Germline-derived CDR1 and CDR2 are LGHNT and FRNRAP. The CDR3 protein is CASGAGGRDTQYF. CDR3 coding DNA: TGTGCTAGTGGTGCTGGCGGCAGAGATACGCAGTATTTT.

In this sample, this clonotype turned up a few times. V and J are TRBV24-1 and TRBJ2-5, with D perhaps TRBD2 (5 bases). Trimming left V 4 bases short and J 2 bases short, with 13 bases between. CDR1 and CDR2 (germline): KGHDR, SFDVKD. The CDR3 extends over 15 amino acids. CDR3 bases: TGTGCCACCAGTGACCCTCGGGGTCGGCAAGAGACCCAGTACTTC. Translation gives CATSDPRGRQETQYF.